This T cell receptor beta chain was retrieved from a study of metastatic and nonmetastatic thyroid tumors. As for the study in general: Repertoires from blood and tumor or nodule tissue of malignant and benign thyroid patients were compared. Regarding the study as a whole: Versus benign nodules, malignant thyroid tumors reportedly had significantly higher TCR beta diversity, in blood and tumor.

On this clone: As yet, its antigen is unknown.

No treatment of any kind had been given to any patient before thyroid surgery. Original handling: A distant-metastasis classifier for papillary thyroid cancer was built using CDR3 differences across clinicopathological groups. MiXCR re-clonotyped the PCR reads for TCRdb. The V and J calls follow TCRdb's processing rather than the paper's. Among tens of thousands of clones listed, less than 25% were seen once. V lost 1 base to trimming and J lost 8 bases, with 12 bases between them. This CDR3 region has 14 residues. The germline V gene encodes CDR1 SGHTA and CDR2 FQGNSA. V usage is TRBV7-2 and J usage is TRBJ2-1; D may be TRBD1 (5 bases). Sequencing used tumor tissue. The receptor was isolated from a female donor with papillary thyroid cancer or a benign thyroid nodule (not recorded which). Some clones in this sample may be carry-over from other donors' samples. The CDR3 sequence is CASSLGPGQDEQFF. The CDR3 nucleotides are TGTGCCAGCAGCTTAGGACCAGGGCAGGATGAGCAGTTCTTC.